This record concerns one T cell receptor (beta chain) sequence. What it binds is unknown. This CDR3 contains 12 residues. Trimming removed 3 bases at V and 5 bases at J, with 7 bases between. The entry originates in a study of blood T cells in healthy people across ages. General observations from the study: The long-lived group displayed more naive CD4+ cells, plus higher diversity, than the aged donors did.

The use of a sample-barcoded 5' primer and a J-beta primer mix characterized a second PCR of about 6 to 11 cycles. Each cDNA was tagged by a template-switch adaptor containing 12 random nucleotides. MiXCR, applied by TCRdb to the 5' RACE reads, yields one record per CDR3 protein. The data contain 1.5 million to 2 million distinct CDR3 sequences, roughly a third of them seen just once; the ten biggest clones take up 11%. A minimum of 7 million PBMCs was isolated per sample. Total RNA, at least 5 micrograms per sample, came from PBMCs. The J gene is TRBJ1-2, the V gene TRBV12-3 or TRBV12-4, with D perhaps matching TRBD1 (5 bases). The source of this sequence is a woman aged 25 to 39 in good health. Input material: blood. CDR3 loop: CASSFEGYGYTF. CDR3 DNA sequence: TGTGCCAGCAGTTTTGAGGGGTATGGCTACACCTTC.